The entry below gives a single T cell receptor (beta chain) sequence along with its context. This clonotype has just a few counts. Its binding antigen is unknown. The sample holds no much larger clone one base away, and base qualities are not on file. This was a case-control study nested in a cohort of healthcare workers in London, UK, who had nasopharyngeal swab PCR tests and blood samples taken every week. Healthcare workers were recruited during the week of the UK lockdown, between 23 and 31 March 2020, and followed weekly for up to roughly 16 weeks. Via the germline V gene (reference sequence), CDR1 is PRHDT and CDR2 FYEKMQ. Trimming costs V 5 bases and J 2 bases, and their ends lie 11 bases apart. The CDR3 covers 14 residues, taking in both the cysteine and the phenylalanine. CDR3 DNA is the only sequence kept; it has 42 bases, read in frame from the first base. Receptor amplification or capture employed 5' RACE. Instrument used: NextSeq 500. Unique molecular identifiers were attached to individual cDNA molecules in the TCR library protocol so that sequencing error and PCR bias could be corrected. Sequencing covered both TCR alpha and beta chains, and within each sample the abundances of alpha and beta sequences were tightly co-correlated. Processing in the source paper ran as follows. Decombinator V4 was used to perform V gene, J gene and CDR3 annotation of TCR sequences. Expanded TCRs were defined as changing significantly between any two time points under a Poisson model with p below 0.0001. TCR abundances were normalised to the total number of TCRs sequenced per sample and expressed as counts per million. MAIT TCRs were defined by TRAV1-2 paired with TRAJ12, TRAJ20 or TRAJ33, and iNKT TCRs by TRAV10 paired with TRAJ18. VDJdb, accessed 1 November 2021, was searched for CMV, EBV and SARS-CoV-2 annotated TCRs, with TCRs annotated for multiple antigens excluded. In-frame beta chains were kept once TCRdb had trimmed the public reads at Q25 with fastp and called clones with MiXCR. Entries that share a CDR3 protein sequence are merged under the most common genes and DNA. The V and J calls were determined by TCRdb, not by the authors. This sample is represented by tens of thousands of distinct CDR3 sequences; over 9.5% of them were singletons. Over 1.1% of the sample lies in the top ten.

The data were taken from a study of early T cells in non-severe SARS-CoV-2 infection (dated by TCRdb to 2020 to 2023). In the study overall: Bulk RNA from unsorted whole blood was used for TCR sequencing, so alpha and beta chains could not be paired.

What the work shows at the level of the full study, not this receptor alone: VDJdb matching was skewed toward anti-spike CD8 responses and likely underestimated virus-specific expansions, missing private and CD4 specificities.

The chain was built from TRBV13 and TRBJ2-3; a tentative D call is TRBD2 (5 bases match). This receptor was obtained from an adult who was a healthcare worker with PCR-confirmed SARS-CoV-2 infection or an uninfected control (not recorded which). Sequenced material: whole blood, taken at baseline. Here the CDR3 is given as CASSVSGYTDTQYF. DNA sequence: TGTGCCAGCAGCGTAAGCGGTTACACAGATACGCAGTATTTT. With the portions outside the CDR3 filled from the reference TRBV13 and TRBJ2-3 genes, the complete variable region becomes AAGVIQSPRHLIKEKRETATLKCYPIPRHDTVYWYQQGPGQDPQFLISFYEKMQSDKGSIPDRFSAQQFSDYHSELNMSSLELGDSALYFCASSVSGYTDTQYFGPGTRLTVL.